Presented here are 21 T cell receptor beta chains from one specimen sequenced in a study of blood T cell repertoires in COVID-19. Using immunoSEQ multiplex PCR, the repertoire was profiled, and TCRdb retains in-frame clones only, with some absent. Among under 500,000 clones, over 75% were seen once, and the ten largest hold roughly 1.1%. The specimen was PBMCs or T cells enriched from blood (not recorded which). The receptor set was obtained from a young man who had recovered from COVID-19.

This sequence joins TRBV7-3 and TRBJ2-7; TRBD2 might be the D (6 bases). V was shortened by 5 bases and J by 3 bases, with 11 bases between the two germline ends. The CDR3 extends over 13 amino acids. Per the germline V gene, CDR1 is SGHTA and CDR2 is FQGTGA. The DNA for the CDR3 is TGTGCCAGCAGCCAGGACTATAACTACGAGCAGTACTTC. Translation gives CASSQDYNYEQYF.

The rearrangement links TRBV2 to TRBJ2-1; 8 nucleotides line up with TRBD2. This CDR3 is 16 amino acids long. Losses at the gene ends were 5 bases for V and 2 bases for J; bases not matched to a gene: 8. Germline CDR1 is SNHLY and CDR2 is FYNNEI. The CDR3 here is CASSLIGSGAYNEQFF. CDR3 DNA: TGTGCCAGCAGTCTGATTGGTAGCGGGGCCTACAATGAGCAGTTCTTC.

The V gene is TRBV3-1 (or the pseudogene TRBV3-2), the J gene TRBJ2-1, with 11 bases fitting TRBD2. Germline assignment: CDR1 LGHDT and CDR2 YNNKEL (reference sequence). With 5 bases clipped from V and 3 bases from J, the junction kept 3 bases outside the gene matches. CDR3 size: 15 residues. The CDR3 loop is CASSGTSGGYNEQFF. The CDR3 coding sequence is TGTGCCAGCAGCGGAACTAGCGGGGGCTACAATGAGCAGTTCTTC.

This clone was counted once. This chain uses TRBV4-1 with TRBJ1-2; possibly TRBD1 for D (6 bases). This CDR3 is built from 15 residues. Trimming took 0 bases from V and 7 from J, leaving 15 bases between them. The germline CDR1 and CDR2 sequences are MGHRA and YSYEKL. CDR3 DNA sequence: TGCGCCAGCAGCCAAGATGAGGGGGTGCAGCGTGGCTACACCTTC. It encodes CASSQDEGVQRGYTF.

The table lists this clone with many counts. The CDR3 DNA reads TGTGCCAGCAGACAGGGATCAGCGAAGACCCAGTACTTC. Protein sequence: CASRQGSAKTQYF. The chain carries TRBV6-5 and TRBJ2-5; maybe TRBD1 (6 bases). Germline CDR1 is MNHEY and CDR2 is SVGAGI. V lost 6 bases, J lost 6 bases, and 14 bases lay in between. This CDR3 region has 13 residues.

This clone showed up just a few times. The rearrangement uses TRBV14 and TRBJ1-6; D is uncertain. CDR1 is SGHDN, CDR2 FVKESK, per germline. This CDR3 region has 15 residues. V was trimmed by 1 base and J by 1 base, leaving 5 bases between them. This CDR3 is CASSQGLSYNSPLHF. CDR3 DNA: TGTGCCAGCAGCCAAGGTTTATCCTATAATTCACCCCTCCACTTT.

The chain carries TRBV4-2 and TRBJ2-5; 7 bases map to TRBD2. V shed 3 bases and J 0 bases; nucleotides not matched to a gene: 4. The CDR3 runs to 15 residues. The germline CDR1 and CDR2 sequences are LGHNA and YNFKEQ. The CDR3 protein is CASSQALADQETQYF. The CDR3 DNA is TGTGCCAGCAGCCAGGCTCTAGCGGACCAAGAGACCCAGTACTTC.

This CDR3 is CASRTTRRLGTEAFF. The CDR3 nucleotides read TGTGCCAGCAGGACCACTAGGAGACTTGGCACTGAAGCTTTCTTT. The chain has TRBV28 and TRBJ1-1; D gene uncertain. The CDR3 runs 15 residues. Germline assignment: CDR1 MDHEN and CDR2 SYDVKM. V lost 6 bases to trimming and J lost 4 bases, with 18 bases between them.

The V gene is TRBV27, the J gene TRBJ2-7; 9 nucleotides agree with TRBD1. The germline CDR1 and CDR2 sequences are MNHEY and SMNVEV (reference sequence). The CDR3 is 13 residues long. After removal of 3 bases from V and 4 bases from J, the junction contained 1 base not matched to a gene. The CDR3 DNA reads TGTGCCAGCAGTTTCGGGACAGGGTACGAGCAGTACTTC. Its translation is CASSFGTGYEQYF.

The genes are TRBV24-1 and TRBJ2-3, with D uncertain. Between the trimmed V and J ends, which lost 6 bases and 1 base, there was a span of 13 bases. The CDR3 has 15 amino acids. CDR1 is KGHDR and CDR2 is SFDVKD in the germline V gene. CDR3 coding DNA: TGTGCCACCAGTTCAATGCCGGTGGGCACAGATACGCAGTATTTT. Amino acid sequence: CATSSMPVGTDTQYF.

The V gene is TRBV27, the J gene TRBJ1-1; a weak D match, TRBD1 (6 bases). This CDR3 comprises 16 residues. Germline V CDR1 and CDR2: MNHEY, SMNVEV (reference sequence). Trimming stripped 0 bases from V and 1 base from J, with 12 bases between. The CDR3 spells CASSLSIGGANTEAFF. The CDR3 bases are TGTGCCAGCAGTTTATCAATTGGGGGGGCGAACACTGAAGCTTTCTTT.

The gene calls are TRBV5-1 and TRBJ1-1; D not certain. Per the germline V gene, CDR1 is SGHRS and CDR2 is YFSETQ. CDR3 length equals 15 residues. V gave up 0 bases and J gave up 4 bases, with 13 bases separating them. CDR3 sequence reads: CASSLEAGWATEAFF. DNA of the CDR3: TGCGCCAGCAGCTTGGAGGCGGGTTGGGCCACTGAAGCTTTCTTT.

The gene calls are TRBV28 and TRBJ1-5; possibly TRBD1 for D (6 bases). Trimming removed 7 bases from V and 5 bases from J, with 24 bases in between. The CDR3 spans 17 residues. Looked up from germline, CDR1 is MDHEN and CDR2 is SYDVKM. The CDR3 spells CASKFIGTLRGDQPQHF. Written as DNA, the CDR3 is TGTGCCAGCAAGTTTATAGGGACACTGCGGGGGGATCAGCCCCAGCATTTT.

The V gene is TRBV5-1, the J gene TRBJ2-1; 8 bases agree with TRBD1. The CDR3 runs 14 residues. Unmatched junction bases numbered 6, after V lost 0 bases and J lost 10 bases. Germline assignment: CDR1 SGHRS and CDR2 YFSETQ. CDR3 amino acids: CASSLADRVGEQFF. The CDR3, as DNA: TGCGCCAGCAGCTTGGCGGACAGGGTGGGCGAGCAGTTCTTC.

This sequence joins TRBV5-1 and TRBJ1-1, with 9 bases that match TRBD1. The V segment lost 4 bases and the J segment 4 bases; nucleotides outside the gene matches: 11. The CDR3 length is 16 residues. Germline CDR1 is SGHRS and CDR2 is YFSETQ. CDR3 loop: CASSEMGQGRGTEAFF. In DNA form, the CDR3 reads TGCGCCAGCAGCGAAATGGGACAGGGCAGGGGCACTGAAGCTTTCTTT.

The CDR3 region is CASSLATAGGSSYEQYF. The CDR3 nucleotides read TGTGCCAGCAGCTTAGCTACGGCGGGAGGCAGCTCCTACGAGCAGTACTTC. V gene TRBV11-2 combines with J gene TRBJ2-7, with 8 positions matching TRBD2. There are 17 residues in the CDR3. The J segment lost 0 bases and the V segment lost 1 base, leaving 8 bases of the junction unmatched. The germline CDR1 and CDR2 sequences are SGHAT and FQNNGV.

This chain joins TRBV18 and TRBJ2-5; possible D gene TRBD2, 7 bases. The CDR3 contains 15 residues. V dropped 6 bases and J dropped 1 base, with 15 bases sitting between them. From germline, CDR1 is KGHSH and CDR2 LQKENI. The CDR3 DNA sequence: TGTGCCAGCTCCGCGGGGGCGGGGATCCAAGAGACCCAGTACTTC. This codes for CASSAGAGIQETQYF.

This clone was seen a single time. The chain uses TRBV21-1 and TRBJ2-2; the table's D call of TRBD2 was not tested on the DNA. TRBV21-1 is tagged as a pseudogene. This CDR3 is 17 amino acids long. CDR3 amino acids: CASSKYGPRANTGELFF. The CDR3 coding sequence is TGTGCCAGCAGCAAATACGGGCCGAGGGCGAACACCGGGGAGCTGTTTTTT.

This clone was seen only once. The chain joins TRBV6-6 to TRBJ1-3, with a tentative D call TRBD1 (6 bases). Trimming shortened V by 3 bases and J by 0 bases, and 12 bases separated the two germline ends. CDR3 length: 16 amino acids. Germline loops: CDR1 MNHNY, CDR2 SVGAGI (reference sequence). This CDR3 reads CASSYLQGTSGNTIYF. CDR3 bases: TGTGCCAGCAGTTATTTACAGGGAACCTCTGGAAACACCATATATTTT.

With regard to this clone: The same CDR3 also results from other DNA sequences found in this sample. Written as DNA, the CDR3 is TGCGCCAGCAGTCCCGGGACAGGGTACAATGAGCAGTTCTTC. Its protein product is CASSPGTGYNEQFF. V usage is TRBV5-1 and J usage is TRBJ2-1; 9 bases map to TRBD1. The CDR3 contains 14 residues. Germline V gene lookup returns CDR1 SGHRS and CDR2 YFSETQ. V dropped 5 bases and J dropped 4; count of bases not matched to a gene: 4.

This clone was counted a few times. The genes are TRBV7-2 and TRBJ2-7, with 13 positions matching TRBD2. From germline, CDR1 is SGHTA and CDR2 FQGNSA. The V segment lost 2 bases and the J segment 6 bases; nucleotides outside the gene matches: 7. The CDR3 consists of 16 residues. For the CDR3, the DNA is TGTGCCAGCAGCTTACGGACTAGCGGGAGTTCAGGCGAGCAGTACTTC. The encoded protein is CASSLRTSGSSGEQYF.